This TCR beta chain derives from a study of blood T cell repertoires in COVID-19. Recruitment covered about two dozen US areas and drew participants whose ages spanned roughly 18 to 90 years. The repertoire was sequenced with immunoSEQ multiplex PCR; TCRdb's copy has only in-frame clones and lacks some. The sample has roughly 150,000 clones; around 73% are singletons. The sequence was obtained from a woman between 50 and 59 years old who had recovered from COVID-19. Sequencing was performed on PBMCs or T cells enriched from blood (not recorded which).

The CDR3 here is CASSLSAGGYTF. The CDR3 DNA is TGTGCCAGCAGTTTAAGTGCGGGTGGCTACACCTTC. The chain recombines TRBV12-3 or TRBV12-4 with TRBJ1-2; D gene unclear. V was pared by 2 bases and J by 7 bases, with 8 bases between. The CDR3 is made up of 12 amino acids.